The T cell receptor beta chain described here comes from a study of cytomegalovirus exposure and HLA in healthy donors. Study in general: Earlier findings included approximately 120 million unique TCR beta sequences obtained from about 180 million T cells. Overall study findings and caveats: Most subjects' HLA-A and HLA-B alleles were reportedly predicted from TCR beta sequences. In an earlier analysis, most TCR beta V segments were productive about 87% or about 30% of the time.

A multiplex PCR was run with 60 Vbeta primers and 13 Jbeta primers. Method: immunoSEQ multiplex PCR; TCRdb's copy keeps in-frame clones and lacks some. This listing includes around 75,000 clones. For this clone: Its antigen remains unknown.

The V and J ends lost 8 bases and 0 bases, in that order; junction bases with no gene match: 1. The length of the CDR3 is 14 residues. Germline V gives CDR1 LGHNA, CDR2 YSLEER. The V gene is TRBV4-3, the J gene TRBJ2-2, with 9 bases lining up with TRBD2. Sequencing input: PBMCs. The receptor was isolated from a man aged 35 to 55 in good health and CMV-seronegative. The CDR3 DNA reads as TGCGCCAGCGCGGGAGGGCCGAACACCGGGGAGCTGTTTTTT. Protein product: CASAGGPNTGELFF.